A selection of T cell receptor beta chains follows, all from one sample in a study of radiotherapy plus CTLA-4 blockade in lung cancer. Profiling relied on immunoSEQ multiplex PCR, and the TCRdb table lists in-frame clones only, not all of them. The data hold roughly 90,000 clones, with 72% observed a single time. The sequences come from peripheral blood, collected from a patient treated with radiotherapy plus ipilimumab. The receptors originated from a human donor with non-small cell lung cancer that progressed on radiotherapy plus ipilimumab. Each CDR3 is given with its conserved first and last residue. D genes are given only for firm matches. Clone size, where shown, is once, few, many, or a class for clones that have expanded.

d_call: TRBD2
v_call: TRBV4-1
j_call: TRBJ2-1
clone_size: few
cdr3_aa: CASSQLAGAAEQFF
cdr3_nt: TGCGCCAGCAGCCAACTAGCGGGAGCGGCTGAGCAGTTCTTC

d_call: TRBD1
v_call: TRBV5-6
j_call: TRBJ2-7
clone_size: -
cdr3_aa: CASSLGQGTEQYF
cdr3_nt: TGTGCCAGCAGCTTGGGACAGGGGACGGAGCAGTACTTC

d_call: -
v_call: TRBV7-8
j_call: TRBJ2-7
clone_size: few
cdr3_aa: CASSLGSGTVYEQYF
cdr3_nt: TGTGCCAGCAGCTTAGGGTCCGGGACCGTATACGAGCAGTACTTC

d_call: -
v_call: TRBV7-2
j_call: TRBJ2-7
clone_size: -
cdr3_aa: CASSLRQPGYEQYF
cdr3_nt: TGTGCCAGCAGCTTGAGACAGCCCGGCTACGAGCAGTACTTC

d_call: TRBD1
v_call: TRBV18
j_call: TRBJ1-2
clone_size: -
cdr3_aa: CASSPSDRVYRGYTF
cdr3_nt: TGTGCCAGCTCACCGTCGGACAGGGTTTATCGTGGCTACACCTTC

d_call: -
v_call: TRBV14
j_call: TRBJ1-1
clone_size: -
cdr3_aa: CASSQDGSRSFTEAFF
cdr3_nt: TGTGCCAGCAGCCAAGATGGTAGCAGATCCTTCACTGAAGCTTTCTTT

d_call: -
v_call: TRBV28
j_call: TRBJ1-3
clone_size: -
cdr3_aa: CASSLAAGGNTIYF
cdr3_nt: TGTGCCAGCAGCCTGGCGGCGGGAGGAAACACCATATATTTT

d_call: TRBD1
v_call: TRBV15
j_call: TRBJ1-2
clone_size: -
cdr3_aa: CATSREGGPFGYTF
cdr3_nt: TGTGCCACCAGCAGAGAAGGGGGCCCCTTTGGCTACACCTTC

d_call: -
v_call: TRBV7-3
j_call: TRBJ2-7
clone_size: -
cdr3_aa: CASSLMQGDEQYF
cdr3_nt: TGTGCCAGCAGCTTAATGCAGGGCGACGAGCAGTACTTC

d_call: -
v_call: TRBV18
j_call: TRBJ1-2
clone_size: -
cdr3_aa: CATLPGPYGYTF
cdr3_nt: TGTGCCACCTTACCTGGCCCCTATGGCTACACCTTC

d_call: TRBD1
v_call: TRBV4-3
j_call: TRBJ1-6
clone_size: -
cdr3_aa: CASSQDLAGQGTSPLHF
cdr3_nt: TGCGCCAGCAGCCAAGATCTAGCGGGACAGGGCACTTCACCCCTCCACTTT

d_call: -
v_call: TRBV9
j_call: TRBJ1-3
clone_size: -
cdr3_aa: CASSARGFSGNTIYF
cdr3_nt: TGTGCCAGCAGCGCTAGGGGCTTCTCTGGAAACACCATATATTTT

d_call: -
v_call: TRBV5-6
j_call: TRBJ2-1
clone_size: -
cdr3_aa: CASSQGSNEQFF
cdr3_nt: TGTGCCAGCAGCCAGGGGAGCAATGAGCAGTTCTTC

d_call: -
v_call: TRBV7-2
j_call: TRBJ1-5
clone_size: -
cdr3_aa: CASSFTENQPQHF
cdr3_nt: TGTGCCAGCAGCTTTACAGAAAATCAGCCCCAGCATTTT

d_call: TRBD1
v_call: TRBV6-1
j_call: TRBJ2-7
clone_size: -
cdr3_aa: CASSEYGTGAYEQYF
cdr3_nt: TGTGCCAGCAGTGAATACGGGACAGGGGCCTACGAGCAGTACTTC

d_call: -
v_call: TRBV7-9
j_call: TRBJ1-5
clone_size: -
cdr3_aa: CASSPHRESQPQHF
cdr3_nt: TGTGCCAGCAGCCCCCACAGGGAGAGTCAGCCCCAGCATTTT

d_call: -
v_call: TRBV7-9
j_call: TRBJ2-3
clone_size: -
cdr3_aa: CASSPSSTDTQYF
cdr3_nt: TGTGCCAGCAGCCCCTCTAGCACAGATACGCAGTATTTT

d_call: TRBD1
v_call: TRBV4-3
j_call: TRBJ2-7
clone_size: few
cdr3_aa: CASSQDEDTGDPYEQYF
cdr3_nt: TGCGCCAGCAGCCAAGATGAGGATACAGGGGACCCCTACGAGCAGTACTTC

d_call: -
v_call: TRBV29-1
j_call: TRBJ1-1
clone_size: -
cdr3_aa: CSVQSGSFEAFF
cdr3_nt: TGCAGCGTCCAATCGGGCTCATTTGAAGCTTTCTTT

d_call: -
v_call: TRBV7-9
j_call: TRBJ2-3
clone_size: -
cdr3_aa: CASRPAPRVATGTDTQYF
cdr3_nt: TGTGCCAGCAGGCCGGCCCCTCGGGTTGCCACCGGCACAGATACGCAGTATTTT

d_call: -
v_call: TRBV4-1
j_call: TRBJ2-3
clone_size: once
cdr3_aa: CASSQEAGDTQYF
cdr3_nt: TGCGCCAGCAGCCAAGAGGCCGGGGATACGCAGTATTTT

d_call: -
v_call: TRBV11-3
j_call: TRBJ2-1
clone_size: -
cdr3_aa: CASSLDSFYNEQFF
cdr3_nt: TGTGCCAGCAGCTTGGACTCCTTCTACAATGAGCAGTTCTTC

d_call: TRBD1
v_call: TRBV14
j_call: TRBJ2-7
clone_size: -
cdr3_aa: CASSPGQGRSPEQYF
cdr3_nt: TGTGCCAGCAGCCCTGGACAGGGGCGCTCCCCGGAGCAGTACTTC

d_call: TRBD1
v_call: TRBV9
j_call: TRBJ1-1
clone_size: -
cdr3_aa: CASSVGDSDSEAFF
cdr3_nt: TGTGCCAGCAGCGTAGGGGACAGCGACTCTGAAGCTTTCTTT

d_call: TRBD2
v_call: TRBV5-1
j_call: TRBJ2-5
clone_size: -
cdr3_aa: CASSLTSGGALETQYF
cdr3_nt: TGCGCCAGCAGCCTTACTAGCGGGGGGGCTCTAGAGACCCAGTACTTC

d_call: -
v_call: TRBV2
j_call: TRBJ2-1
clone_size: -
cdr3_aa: CASSEEYNEQFF
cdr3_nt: TGTGCCAGCAGTGAGGAGTACAATGAGCAGTTCTTC

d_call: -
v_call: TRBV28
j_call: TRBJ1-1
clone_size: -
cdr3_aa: CASSFDVGYTEAFF
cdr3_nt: TGTGCCAGCAGTTTCGATGTTGGGTACACTGAAGCTTTCTTT

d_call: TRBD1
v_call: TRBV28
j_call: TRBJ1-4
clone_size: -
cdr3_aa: CASSSLGQRNEKLFF
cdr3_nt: TGTGCCAGCAGTTCCCTGGGACAGAGAAATGAAAAACTGTTTTTT

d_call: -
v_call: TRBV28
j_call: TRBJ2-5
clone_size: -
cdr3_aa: CASSLSNRVGETQYF
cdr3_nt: TGTGCCAGCAGTTTATCGAACAGGGTGGGGGAGACCCAGTACTTC

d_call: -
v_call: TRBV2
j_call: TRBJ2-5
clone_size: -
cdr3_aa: CASSEIGETQYF
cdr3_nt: TGTGCCAGCAGTGAGATCGGAGAGACCCAGTACTTC

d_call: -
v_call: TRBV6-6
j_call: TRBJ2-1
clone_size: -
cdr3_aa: CASSYSTQPNYNEQFF
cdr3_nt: TGTGCCAGCAGTTACTCGACTCAACCGAACTACAATGAGCAGTTCTTC

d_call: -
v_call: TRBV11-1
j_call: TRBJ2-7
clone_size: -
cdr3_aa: CASSLAGRGTYEQYF
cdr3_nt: TGTGCCAGCAGCTTAGCGGGCCGAGGCACCTACGAGCAGTACTTC

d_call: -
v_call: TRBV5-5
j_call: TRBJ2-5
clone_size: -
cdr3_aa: CASSLVMETQYF
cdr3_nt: TGTGCCAGCAGCTTAGTTATGGAGACCCAGTACTTC

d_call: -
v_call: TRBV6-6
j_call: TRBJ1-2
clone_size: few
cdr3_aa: CASSWSGLVDYGYTF
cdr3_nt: TGTGCCAGCAGTTGGTCGGGGCTAGTTGACTATGGCTACACCTTC

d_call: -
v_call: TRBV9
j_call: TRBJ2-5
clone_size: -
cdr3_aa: CASSARGAGETQYF
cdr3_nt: TGTGCCAGCAGCGCCAGGGGGGCGGGAGAGACCCAGTACTTC

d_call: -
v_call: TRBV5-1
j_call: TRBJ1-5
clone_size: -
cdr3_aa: CASSPGYNQPQHF
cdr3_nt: TGCGCCAGCAGCCCGGGGTATAATCAGCCCCAGCATTTT

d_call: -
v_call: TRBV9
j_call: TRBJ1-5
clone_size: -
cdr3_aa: CASGRGVGQPQHF
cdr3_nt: TGTGCCAGCGGGCGGGGGGTCGGACAGCCCCAGCATTTT

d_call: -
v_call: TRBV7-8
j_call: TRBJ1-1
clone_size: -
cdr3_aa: CASSLNRAQAFF
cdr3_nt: TGTGCCAGCAGCTTGAACAGGGCTCAAGCTTTCTTT

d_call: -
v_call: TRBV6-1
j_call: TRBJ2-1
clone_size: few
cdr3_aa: CASSSLTGGGEQFF
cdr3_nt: TGTGCCAGCAGTTCCTTGACAGGAGGGGGTGAGCAGTTCTTC

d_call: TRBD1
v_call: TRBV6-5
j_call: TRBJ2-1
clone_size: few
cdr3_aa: CASRQGGFNEQFF
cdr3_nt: TGTGCCAGCAGACAGGGGGGCTTCAATGAGCAGTTCTTC

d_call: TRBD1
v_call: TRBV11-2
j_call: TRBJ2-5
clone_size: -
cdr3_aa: CASSLGQGGSETQYF
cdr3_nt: TGTGCCAGCAGCTTGGGACAGGGTGGGAGTGAGACCCAGTACTTC

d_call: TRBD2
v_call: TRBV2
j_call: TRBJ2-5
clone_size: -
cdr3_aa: CASMREYQETQYF
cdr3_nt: TGTGCCAGTATGCGGGAGTACCAAGAGACCCAGTACTTC

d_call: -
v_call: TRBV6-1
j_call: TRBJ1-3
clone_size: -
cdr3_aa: CASSGYSWGGNTIYF
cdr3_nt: TGTGCCAGCAGTGGTTACAGTTGGGGTGGAAACACCATATATTTT

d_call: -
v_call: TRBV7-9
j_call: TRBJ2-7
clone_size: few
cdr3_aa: CASSLEAQGSYEQYF
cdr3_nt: TGTGCCAGCAGCTTAGAGGCCCAGGGTTCCTACGAGCAGTACTTC

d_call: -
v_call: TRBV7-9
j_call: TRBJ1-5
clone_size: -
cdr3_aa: CASSPGQFNQPQHF
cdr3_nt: TGTGCCAGCAGCCCTGGACAGTTCAATCAGCCCCAGCATTTT

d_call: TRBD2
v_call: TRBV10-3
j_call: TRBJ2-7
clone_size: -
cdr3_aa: CAIRAPRDSSSGASYEQYF
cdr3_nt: TGTGCCATCAGGGCCCCACGGGACAGTTCTAGCGGGGCCTCCTACGAGCAGTACTTC

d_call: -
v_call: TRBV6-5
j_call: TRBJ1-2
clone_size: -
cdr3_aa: CASSYGQNYGYTF
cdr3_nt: TGTGCCAGCAGTTACGGGCAGAACTATGGCTACACCTTC

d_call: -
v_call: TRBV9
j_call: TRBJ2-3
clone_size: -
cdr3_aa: CASSVGVLPDTQYF
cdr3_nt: TGTGCCAGCAGCGTAGGGGTCCTACCAGATACGCAGTATTTT

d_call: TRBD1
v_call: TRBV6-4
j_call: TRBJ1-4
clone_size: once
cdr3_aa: CASSDRLPGQKNEKLFF
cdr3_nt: TGTGCCAGCAGTGACCGCCTTCCGGGACAGAAGAATGAAAAACTGTTTTTT

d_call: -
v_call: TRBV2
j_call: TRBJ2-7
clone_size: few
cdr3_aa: CASSSYEQYF
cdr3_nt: TGTGCCAGCAGTTCCTACGAGCAGTACTTC

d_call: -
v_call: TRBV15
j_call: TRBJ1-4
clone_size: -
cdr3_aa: CATSRDKAWDEKLFF
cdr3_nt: TGTGCCACCAGCAGAGATAAGGCCTGGGATGAAAAACTGTTTTTT

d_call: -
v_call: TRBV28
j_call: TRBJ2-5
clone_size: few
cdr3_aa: CASSLEGQLQETQYF
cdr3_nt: TGTGCCAGCAGTTTAGAAGGACAGCTACAAGAGACCCAGTACTTC

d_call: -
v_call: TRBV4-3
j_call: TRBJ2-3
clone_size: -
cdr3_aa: CASSLTFGGVRTDTQYF
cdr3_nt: TGCGCCAGCAGCCTAACTTTTGGCGGGGTTCGCACAGATACGCAGTATTTT

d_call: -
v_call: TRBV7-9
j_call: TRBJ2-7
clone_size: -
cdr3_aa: CASSPTESSYEQYF
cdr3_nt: TGTGCCAGCAGCCCGACTGAGAGCTCCTACGAGCAGTACTTC